The 6 T cell receptor beta chains below were found in one sample sequenced in a study of blood T cell repertoires in COVID-19. The method was immunoSEQ multiplex PCR; TCRdb's version includes in-frame clones alone and lacks a portion of them. The data show about 45,000 clones, with 87% seen just once and roughly a tenth held by the top ten. Sequenced: peripheral blood. The receptor set was obtained from a woman at least 80 years old with active COVID-19.

This clone was recorded once. The chain couples TRBV2 to TRBJ2-1, with TRBD1 identical over 11 bases. Germline V gene data show CDR1 as SNHLY and CDR2 as FYNNEI. The V segment lost 8 bases and the J segment 4 bases; nucleotides outside the gene matches: 4. The CDR3 runs to 14 residues. DNA for the CDR3: TGTGCCAGCGGGGGACAGGGGGGATACAATGAGCAGTTCTTC. The encoded protein is CASGGQGGYNEQFF.

The chain joins TRBV6-6 to TRBJ2-2; possible D gene TRBD1, 5 bases. The CDR3 spans 16 residues. CDR1 MNHNY and CDR2 SVGAGI come from the germline V gene (reference sequence). V shed 0 bases and J shed 4 bases, with 12 bases lying between them. The CDR3 coding sequence is TGTGCCAGCAGTTACTCCCGACAGATTCGCACCGGGGAGCTGTTTTTT. This encodes CASSYSRQIRTGELFF.

V and J are TRBV12-5 and TRBJ1-2; no clear D gene. This CDR3 has 15 amino acids. Trimming took 2 bases from V and 2 from J, leaving 12 bases between them. CDR1 is LGHNT, CDR2 FRNRAP, per germline. In DNA, the CDR3 is TGTGCTAGTGGTTTGAGTACAGCTCTCAACTATGGCTACACCTTC. Its protein product is CASGLSTALNYGYTF.

CDR3 bases: TGTGCCAGAAGCTTGGCGGGACAGGACCCTCTACACGAGCAGTACTTC. Its protein is CARSLAGQDPLHEQYF. This chain connects TRBV5-3 to TRBJ2-7; 8 nucleotides match TRBD1. TRBV5-3 is filed as an ORF, its function uncertain. Losses at the gene ends were 0 bases for V and 5 bases for J; bases not matched to a gene: 10. CDR3 size: 16 residues.

The chain combines TRBV9 with TRBJ2-1, with 7 bases matching TRBD2. Germline trimming cut 1 base from V and 5 bases from J; bases unmatched to any gene: 9. The CDR3 contains 16 residues. Per germline, CDR1 SGDLS and CDR2 YYNGEE. The CDR3 loop reads CASSVSSSGHHNEQFF. The CDR3 DNA is TGTGCCAGCAGCGTAAGTTCTAGCGGACATCACAATGAGCAGTTCTTC.

The chain links TRBV5-4 to TRBJ2-3; D is undetermined. The germline gives CDR1 SGHNT, CDR2 YYREEE (reference sequence). The length of the CDR3 is 15 residues. Trimming left V 3 bases short and J 0 bases short, with 11 bases between. CDR3 protein: CASSSFTTSTDTQYF. CDR3 DNA sequence: TGTGCCAGCAGCTCATTCACGACTAGCACAGATACGCAGTATTTT.